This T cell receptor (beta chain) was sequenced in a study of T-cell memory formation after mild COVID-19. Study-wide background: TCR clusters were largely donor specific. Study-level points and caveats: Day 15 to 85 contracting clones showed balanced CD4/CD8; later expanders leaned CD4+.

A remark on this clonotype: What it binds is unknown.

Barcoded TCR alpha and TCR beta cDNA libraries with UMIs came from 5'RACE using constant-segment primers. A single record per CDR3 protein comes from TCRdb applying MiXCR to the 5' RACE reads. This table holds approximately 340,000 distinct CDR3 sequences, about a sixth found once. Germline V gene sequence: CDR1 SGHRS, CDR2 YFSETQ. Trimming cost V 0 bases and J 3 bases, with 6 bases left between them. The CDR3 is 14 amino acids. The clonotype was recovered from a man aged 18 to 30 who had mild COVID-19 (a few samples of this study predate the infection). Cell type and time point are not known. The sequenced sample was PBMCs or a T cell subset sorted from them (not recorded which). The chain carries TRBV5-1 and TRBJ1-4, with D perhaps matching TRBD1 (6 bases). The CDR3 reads CASSLEGANEKLFF. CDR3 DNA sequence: TGCGCCAGCAGCTTGGAGGGGGCTAATGAAAAACTGTTTTTT.